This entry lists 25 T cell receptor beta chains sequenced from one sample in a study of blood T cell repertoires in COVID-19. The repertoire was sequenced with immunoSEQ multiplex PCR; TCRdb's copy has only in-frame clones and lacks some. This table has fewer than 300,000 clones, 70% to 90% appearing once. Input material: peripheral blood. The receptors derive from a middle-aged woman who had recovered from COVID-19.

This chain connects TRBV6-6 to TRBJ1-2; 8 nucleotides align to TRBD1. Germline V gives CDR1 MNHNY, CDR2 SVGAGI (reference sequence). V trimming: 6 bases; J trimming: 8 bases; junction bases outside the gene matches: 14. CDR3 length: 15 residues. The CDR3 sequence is CASSNRGGVLSGYTF. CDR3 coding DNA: TGTGCCAGCAGCAACAGGGGGGGGGTTCTATCCGGCTACACCTTC.

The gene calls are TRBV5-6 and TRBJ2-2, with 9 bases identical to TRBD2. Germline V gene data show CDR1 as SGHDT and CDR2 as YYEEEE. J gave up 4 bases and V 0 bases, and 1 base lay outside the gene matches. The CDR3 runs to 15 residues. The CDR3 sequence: CASSLGLAATGELFF. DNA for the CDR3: TGTGCCAGCAGCTTGGGACTAGCGGCCACCGGGGAGCTGTTTTTT.

The CDR3, as DNA: TGTGCCAGCTCACCACCGGCGGCCGTTAGCACAGATACGCAGTATTTT. Translated, it gives CASSPPAAVSTDTQYF. The chain is built from TRBV18 and TRBJ2-3; D unclear. V lost 0 bases, J lost 0 bases, and 10 bases lay in between. CDR1 KGHSH and CDR2 LQKENI come from the germline V gene. This CDR3 comprises 16 residues.

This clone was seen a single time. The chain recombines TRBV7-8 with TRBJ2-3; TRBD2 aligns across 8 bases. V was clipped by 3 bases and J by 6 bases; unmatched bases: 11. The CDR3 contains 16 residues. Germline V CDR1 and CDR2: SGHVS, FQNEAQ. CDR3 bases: TGTGCCAGCAGCTTGGATCTGGCGGGAGGTATGGATACGCAGTATTTT. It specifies CASSLDLAGGMDTQYF.

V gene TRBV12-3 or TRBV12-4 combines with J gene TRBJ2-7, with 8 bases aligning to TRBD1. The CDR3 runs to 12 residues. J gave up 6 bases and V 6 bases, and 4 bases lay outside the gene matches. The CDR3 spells CASSLDRVEQYF. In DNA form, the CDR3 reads TGTGCCAGCAGCCTGGACAGGGTCGAGCAGTACTTC.

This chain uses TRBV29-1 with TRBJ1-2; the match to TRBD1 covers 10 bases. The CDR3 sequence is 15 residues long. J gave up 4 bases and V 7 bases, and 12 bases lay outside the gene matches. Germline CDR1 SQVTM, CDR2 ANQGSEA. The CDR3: CSAVSGQGLVYGYTF. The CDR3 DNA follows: TGCAGCGCAGTCTCGGGACAGGGGCTCGTCTATGGCTACACCTTC.

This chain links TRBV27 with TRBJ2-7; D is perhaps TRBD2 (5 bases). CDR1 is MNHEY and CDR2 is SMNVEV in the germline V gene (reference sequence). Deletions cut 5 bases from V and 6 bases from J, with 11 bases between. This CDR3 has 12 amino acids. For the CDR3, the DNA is TGTGCCAGCAGTCGGCCCCGGGGCGAGCAGTACTTC. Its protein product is CASSRPRGEQYF.

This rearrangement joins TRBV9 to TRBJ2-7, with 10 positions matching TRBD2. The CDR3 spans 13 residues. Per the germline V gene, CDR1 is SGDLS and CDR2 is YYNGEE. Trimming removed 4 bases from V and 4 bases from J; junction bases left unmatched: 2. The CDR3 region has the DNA TGTGCCAGCAGCAGGACTAGCGGATACGAGCAGTACTTC. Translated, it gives CASSRTSGYEQYF.

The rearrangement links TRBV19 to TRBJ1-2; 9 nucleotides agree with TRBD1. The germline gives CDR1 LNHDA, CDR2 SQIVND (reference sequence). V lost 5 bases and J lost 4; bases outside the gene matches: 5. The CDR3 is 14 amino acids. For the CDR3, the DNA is TGTGCCAGTAGTCCCCAGACAGGGGGCTATGGCTACACCTTC. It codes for CASSPQTGGYGYTF.

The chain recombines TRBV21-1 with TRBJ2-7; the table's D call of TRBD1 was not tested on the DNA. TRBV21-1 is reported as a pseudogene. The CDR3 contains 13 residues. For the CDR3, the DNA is TGTGCCAGCAGCAAAGGTCGGGCAGGGGTGAGGTACGTC. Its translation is CASSKGRAGVRYV.

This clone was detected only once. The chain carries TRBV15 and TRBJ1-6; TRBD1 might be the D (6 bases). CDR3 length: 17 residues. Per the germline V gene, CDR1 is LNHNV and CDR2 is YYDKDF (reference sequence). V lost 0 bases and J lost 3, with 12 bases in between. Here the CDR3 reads CATSRDAGASYNSPLHF. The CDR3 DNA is TGTGCCACCAGCAGAGACGCGGGGGCGAGCTATAATTCACCCCTCCACTTT. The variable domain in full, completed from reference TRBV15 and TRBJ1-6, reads DAMVIQNPRYQVTQFGKPVTLSCSQTLNHNVMYWYQQKSSQAPKLLFHYYDKDFNNEADTPDNFQSRRPNTSFCFLDIRSPGLGDTAMYLCATSRDAGASYNSPLHFGNGTRLTVT.

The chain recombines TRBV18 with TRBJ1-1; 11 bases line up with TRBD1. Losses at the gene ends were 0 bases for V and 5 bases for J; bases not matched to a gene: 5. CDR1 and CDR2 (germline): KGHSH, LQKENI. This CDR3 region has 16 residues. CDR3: CASSPPDRGLGTEAFF. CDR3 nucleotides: TGTGCCAGCTCACCACCGGACAGGGGGCTGGGGACTGAAGCTTTCTTT. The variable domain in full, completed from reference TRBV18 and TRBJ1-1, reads NAGVMQNPRHLVRRRGQEARLRCSPMKGHSHVYWYRQLPEEGLKFMVYLQKENIIDESGMPKERFSAEFPKEGPSILRIQQVVRGDSAAYFCASSPPDRGLGTEAFFGQGTRLTVV.

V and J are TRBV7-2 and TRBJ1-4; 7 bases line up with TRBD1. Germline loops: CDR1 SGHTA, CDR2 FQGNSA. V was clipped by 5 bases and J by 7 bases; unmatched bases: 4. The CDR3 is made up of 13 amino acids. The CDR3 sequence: CASSPRGSEKLFF. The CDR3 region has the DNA TGTGCCAGCAGCCCCAGGGGGAGTGAAAAACTGTTTTTT.

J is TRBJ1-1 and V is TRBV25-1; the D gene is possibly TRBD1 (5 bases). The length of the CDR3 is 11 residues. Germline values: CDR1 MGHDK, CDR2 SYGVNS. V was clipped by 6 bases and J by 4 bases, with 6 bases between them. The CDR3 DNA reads TGTGCCAGCAGCAGGGCCACTGAAGCTTTCTTT. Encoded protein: CASSRATEAFF.

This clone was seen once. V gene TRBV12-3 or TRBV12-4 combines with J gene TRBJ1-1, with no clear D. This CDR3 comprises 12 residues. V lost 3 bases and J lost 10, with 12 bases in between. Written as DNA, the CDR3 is TGTGCCAGCAGTTTTGGGGAGGTGGGAGCTTTCTTT. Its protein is CASSFGEVGAFF.

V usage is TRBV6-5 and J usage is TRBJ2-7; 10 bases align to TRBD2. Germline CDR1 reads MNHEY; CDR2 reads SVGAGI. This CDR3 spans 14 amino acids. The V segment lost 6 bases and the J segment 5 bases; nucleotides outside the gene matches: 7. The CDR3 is CASRVSGRSHEQYF. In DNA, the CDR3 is TGTGCCAGCAGGGTTAGCGGGAGGTCCCACGAGCAGTACTTC.

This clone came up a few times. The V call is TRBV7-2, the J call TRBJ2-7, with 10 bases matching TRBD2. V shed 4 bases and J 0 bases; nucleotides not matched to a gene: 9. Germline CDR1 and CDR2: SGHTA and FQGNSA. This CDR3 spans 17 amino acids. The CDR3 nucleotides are TGTGCCAGCAGCTCCCTCGGGACTAGCGAGAGCTCCTACGAGCAGTACTTC. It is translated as CASSSLGTSESSYEQYF.

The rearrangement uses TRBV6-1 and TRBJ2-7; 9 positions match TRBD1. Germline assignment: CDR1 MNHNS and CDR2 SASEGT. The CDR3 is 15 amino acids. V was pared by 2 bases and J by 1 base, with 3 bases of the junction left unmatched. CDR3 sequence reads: CASSEWGQGSYEQYF. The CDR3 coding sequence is TGTGCCAGCAGTGAATGGGGACAGGGATCCTACGAGCAGTACTTC.

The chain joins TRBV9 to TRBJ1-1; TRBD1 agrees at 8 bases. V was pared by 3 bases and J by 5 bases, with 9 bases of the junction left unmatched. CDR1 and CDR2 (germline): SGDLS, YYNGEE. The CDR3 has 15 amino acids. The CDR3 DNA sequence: TGTGCCAGCAGCGCCACCCAGGGGGCCGGGACTGAAGCTTTCTTT. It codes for CASSATQGAGTEAFF.

Written as DNA, the CDR3 is TGCGCCAGCAGCGATGGGGGCCTCGGGGAGACCCAGTACTTC. This codes for CASSDGGLGETQYF. V is TRBV5-1 and J is TRBJ2-5; TRBD1 is a possible D gene (6 bases). V gave up 4 bases and J gave up 5 bases, with 15 bases separating them. This CDR3 is 14 amino acids long. The germline gives CDR1 SGHRS, CDR2 YFSETQ.

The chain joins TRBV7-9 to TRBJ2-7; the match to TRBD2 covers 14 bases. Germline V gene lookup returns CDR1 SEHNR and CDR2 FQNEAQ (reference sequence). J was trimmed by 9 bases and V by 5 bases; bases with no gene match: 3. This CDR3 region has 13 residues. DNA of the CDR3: TGTGCCAGCAGCCCCGGGACTAGCGGGAGGCAGTACTTC. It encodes CASSPGTSGRQYF.

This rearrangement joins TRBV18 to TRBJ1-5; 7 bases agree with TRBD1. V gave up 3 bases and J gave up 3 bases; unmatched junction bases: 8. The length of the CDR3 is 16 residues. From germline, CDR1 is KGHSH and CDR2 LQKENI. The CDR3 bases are TGTGCCAGCTCACCGGCCGGGACAGCCTTCAATCAGCCCCAGCATTTT. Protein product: CASSPAGTAFNQPQHF.

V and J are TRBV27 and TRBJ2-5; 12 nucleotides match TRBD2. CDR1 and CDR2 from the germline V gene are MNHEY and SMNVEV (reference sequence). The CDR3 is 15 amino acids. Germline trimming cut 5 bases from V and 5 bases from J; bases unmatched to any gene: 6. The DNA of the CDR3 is TGTGCCAGCAGTCCGACGACTAGCGGGAGTGAGACCCAGTACTTC. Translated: CASSPTTSGSETQYF.

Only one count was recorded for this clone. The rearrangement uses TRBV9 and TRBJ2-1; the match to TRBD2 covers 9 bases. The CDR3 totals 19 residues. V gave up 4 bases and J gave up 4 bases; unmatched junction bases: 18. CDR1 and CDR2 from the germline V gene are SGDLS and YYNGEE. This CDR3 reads CASSPAPSYSGSMYNEQFF. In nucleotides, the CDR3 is TGTGCCAGCAGCCCCGCCCCGTCTTATAGCGGGAGCATGTACAATGAGCAGTTCTTC.

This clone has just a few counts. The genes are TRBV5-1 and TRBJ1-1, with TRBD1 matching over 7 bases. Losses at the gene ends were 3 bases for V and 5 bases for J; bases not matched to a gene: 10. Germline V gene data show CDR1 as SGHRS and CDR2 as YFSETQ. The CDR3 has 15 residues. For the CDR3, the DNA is TGCGCCAGCAGCTACTTACAGGGGTGGGGTACTGAAGCTTTCTTT. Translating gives CASSYLQGWGTEAFF.